This entry concerns a single T cell receptor beta chain. The sample originates from a study of technical replicates of blood from several donors. The assay was immunoSEQ multiplex PCR, and TCRdb's table has in-frame clones only and misses some. The sample has about 83,000 clones; about 96% are singletons. The ends were cut back, 5 bases at V and 0 bases at J, with 6 bases in the middle. The CDR3 extends over 13 amino acids. CDR1 MNHNS and CDR2 SASEGT come from the germline V gene. Sequenced sample: T cells isolated from PBMCs. The clonotype originates from a human donor in good health. The V and J genes are TRBV6-1 and TRBJ2-3; D is unclear. CDR3 residues: CASSQISTDTQYF. The CDR3 region has the DNA TGTGCCAGCAGTCAAATTAGCACAGATACGCAGTATTTT.